This T cell receptor beta chain emerged from a study of blood T cell repertoires in COVID-19. Germline CDR1 reads LNHDA; CDR2 reads SQIVND (reference sequence). The CDR3 contains 15 residues. The V gene lost 4 bases and the J gene lost 2 bases, with 12 bases spanning the gap. The count of this clone is one. TCRdb's table, derived via immunoSEQ multiplex PCR, lists solely in-frame clones and lacks some. The sample lists roughly 90,000 clones; around 90% were seen once. Patients of the Seattle cohort, enrolled during active infection, were followed longitudinally. The chain recombines TRBV19 with TRBJ1-5; D unclear. Sequencing was done on a sample of peripheral blood. This receptor was taken from a man aged 50-59 years with COVID-19, enrolled during active disease. The CDR3 protein is CASSNPRSGNQPQHF. CDR3 DNA sequence: TGTGCCAGTAGTAACCCGAGGTCAGGCAATCAGCCCCAGCATTTT. The full variable domain, rest sourced from reference TRBV19 and TRBJ1-5, is DGGITQSPKYLFRKEGQNVTLSCEQNLNHDAMYWYRQDPGQGLRLIYYSQIVNDFQKGDIAEGYSVSREKKESFPLTVTSAQKNPTAFYLCASSNPRSGNQPQHFGDGTRLSIL.